Sequencing of this T cell receptor beta chain was carried out in a study of T cell responses to AZD1222 COVID-19 vaccine. The study, taken as a whole, reports: Possibly, clonal diversity was underestimated; donors were largely white British and included more females.

CDR3 length equals 14 residues. Germline V gene sequence: CDR1 SGHVS, CDR2 FQNEAQ. Note on this clone: Its antigen is undetermined. An end of the junction differs from the germline gene, which may be a read error.

Measured with immunoSEQ multiplex PCR; TCRdb has only the in-frame clones, and not every one. The sample shows 180,000 or so clones, roughly 94% of them seen only once. This chain joins TRBV7-8 and TRBJ2-1; D tentatively reads TRBD1 or TRBD2 (7 bases each). The sample in question was peripheral blood, obtained 28 days after the second AZD1222 dose. The sequence derives from an adult who received the AZD1222 COVID-19 vaccine. The CDR3 sequence: CASSSRGGRSGTLF. CDR3 DNA sequence: TGTGCCAGCAGCTCCAGGGGGGGCCGCTCAGGAACCCTCTTC.